The 5 T cell receptor beta chains presented below share a single source sample, sequenced in a study of cytotoxic CD8 clonotypes in ibrutinib-treated CLL. The assay was immunoSEQ multiplex PCR, and TCRdb's table has in-frame clones only and misses some. The sample has about 160,000 clones, roughly four fifths seen once. Sequencing was performed on PBMCs, taken after 12 months of ibrutinib treatment. All receptors derive from a human donor with chronic lymphocytic leukemia.

The chain combines TRBV15 with TRBJ2-7; D is perhaps TRBD2 (6 bases). Germline V CDR1 and CDR2: LNHNV, YYDKDF (reference sequence). The CDR3 length is 13 residues. Trimming shortened V by 3 bases and J by 3 bases, and 9 bases separated the two germline ends. CDR3 coding DNA: TGTGCCACCAGCAGTTGGGACTTCTACGAGCAGTACTTC. Its protein product is CATSSWDFYEQYF.

The V gene is TRBV2, the J gene TRBJ1-1; 8 bases are shared with TRBD1. Trimming removed 3 bases from V and 7 bases from J; junction bases left unmatched: 7. The CDR3 loop spans 14 amino acids. The V gene's germline CDR1 is SNHLY and CDR2 FYNNEI. CDR3 loop: CASSDYRGSDEAFF. CDR3 coding DNA: TGTGCCAGCAGTGATTACAGGGGGAGCGATGAAGCTTTCTTT.

V gene TRBV19 combines with J gene TRBJ1-2, with 11 positions matching TRBD1. The CDR3 loop spans 13 amino acids. Trimming took 11 bases from V and 4 from J; bases not matched to a gene: 6. Per the germline V gene, CDR1 is LNHDA and CDR2 is SQIVND (reference sequence). DNA for the CDR3: TGTGCCGTTGGGACAGGGGGTATCTATGGCTACACCTTC. This encodes CAVGTGGIYGYTF.

This chain uses TRBV2 with TRBJ2-2, with TRBD2 matching 11 bases. V shed 6 bases, J shed 4 bases, and the junction held 7 bases outside the gene matches. Germline lookup yields CDR1 SNHLY and CDR2 FYNNEI. The CDR3 is 16 residues long. The CDR3 loop is CASSETSGGGTGELFF. CDR3 in DNA: TGTGCCAGCAGCGAAACTAGCGGGGGCGGCACCGGGGAGCTGTTTTTT.

The V gene is TRBV2, the J gene TRBJ2-7, with 8 bases matching TRBD1. CDR3 length equals 19 residues. Germline V CDR1 and CDR2: SNHLY, FYNNEI. V lost 2 bases to trimming and J lost 3 bases; unmatched junction nucleotides: 18. The CDR3 sequence: CASSENPRQGSLPYYEQYF. The CDR3 DNA is TGTGCCAGCAGTGAAAACCCGCGACAGGGGTCTCTCCCTTACTACGAGCAGTACTTC. Drawing the rest from reference TRBV2 and TRBJ2-7, the complete variable domain is EPEVTQTPSHQVTQMGQEVILRCVPISNHLYFYWYRQILGQKVEFLVSFYNNEISEKSEIFDDQFSVERPDGSNFTLKIRSTKLEDSAMYFCASSENPRQGSLPYYEQYFGPGTRLTVT.